The clone carrying this T cell receptor (beta chain) has at least ten counts. The antigen is not known. The CDR3 consists of 14 residues. Trimming removed 3 bases at V and 3 bases at J, with 11 bases between. Per the germline V gene, CDR1 is SGHTA and CDR2 is FQGNSA. TCRdb fed the reads into MiXCR, producing one record per CDR3 protein. Among approximately 24,000 distinct CDR3 sequences, 22% were seen once, and the ten largest hold about 91%. This entry belongs to a study of T cell repertoires in cytomegalovirus infection. Study details: Recently described HLA-C-restricted plus well-studied HLA-B-restricted CMV epitopes were used. From public TCR beta signatures came an indication of both CMV infection and matching HLA type. General study results and limits: There were HLA-C-restricted CMV-specific TCR beta clonotypes dominating the ex vivo response.

This TCR was recovered from a human donor in good health (CMV status not recorded). Some clones in this sample may be carry-over from other donors' samples. Here the sequenced sample was CD8+ T cells from cultured PBMCs, taken from culture after CMV antigen stimulation. The chain links TRBV7-2 to TRBJ1-1, with D perhaps TRBD1 (5 bases). DNA for the CDR3: TGTGCCAGCAGCTTCGACGGGACGTACACTGAAGCTTTCTTT. Translating gives CASSFDGTYTEAFF.